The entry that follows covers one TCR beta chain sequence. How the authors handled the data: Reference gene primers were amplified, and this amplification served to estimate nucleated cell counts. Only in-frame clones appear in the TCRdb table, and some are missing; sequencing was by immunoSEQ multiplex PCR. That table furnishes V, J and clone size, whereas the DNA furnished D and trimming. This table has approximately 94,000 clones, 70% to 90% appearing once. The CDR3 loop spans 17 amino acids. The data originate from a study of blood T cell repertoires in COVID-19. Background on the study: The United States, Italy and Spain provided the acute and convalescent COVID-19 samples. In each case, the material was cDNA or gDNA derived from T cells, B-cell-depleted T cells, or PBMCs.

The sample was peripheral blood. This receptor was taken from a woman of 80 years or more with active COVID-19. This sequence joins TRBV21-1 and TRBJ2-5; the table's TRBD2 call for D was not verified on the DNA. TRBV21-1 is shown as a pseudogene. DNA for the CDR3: TGTGCCAGCAGCAGCCCCCGAGGTAGCGGGAATGAAGAGACCCAGTACTTC. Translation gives CASSSPRGSGNEETQYF.